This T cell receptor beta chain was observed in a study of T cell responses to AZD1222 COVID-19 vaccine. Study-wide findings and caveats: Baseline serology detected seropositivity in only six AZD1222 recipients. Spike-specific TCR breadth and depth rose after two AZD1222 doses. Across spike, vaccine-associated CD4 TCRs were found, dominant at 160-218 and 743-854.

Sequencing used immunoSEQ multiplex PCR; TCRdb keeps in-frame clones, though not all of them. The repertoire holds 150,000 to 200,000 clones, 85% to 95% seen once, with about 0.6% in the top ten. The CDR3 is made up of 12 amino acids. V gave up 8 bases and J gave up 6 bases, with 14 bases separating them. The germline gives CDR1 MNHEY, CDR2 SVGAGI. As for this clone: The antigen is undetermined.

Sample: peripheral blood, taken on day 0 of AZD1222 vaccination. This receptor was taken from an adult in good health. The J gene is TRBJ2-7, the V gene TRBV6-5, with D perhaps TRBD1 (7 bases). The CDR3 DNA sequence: TGTGCCAGCTGGAGGGGGCGGGGCGAGCAGTACTTC. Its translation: CASWRGRGEQYF.